Shown below are 22 T cell receptor beta chains from a single sample sequenced in a study of blood T cell repertoires in COVID-19 (TCRdb year 2020). Library generation was performed with the immunoSEQ multiplex PCR assay. In its TCRdb copy, this immuneACCESS table keeps in-frame sequences only and misses some clones. Where compared with another copy, unresolved V genes explain less than half of these, and the others have no known cause. The sample yields roughly 180,000 clones; about 85% were counted once. Approximately 7% of the sample belongs to the ten largest clones. Material for sequencing was peripheral blood. Source of these receptors: a man aged 80 or over with COVID-19, enrolled during active disease.

The genes are TRBV6-6 and TRBJ1-4, with 11 positions matching TRBD1. V shed 6 bases and J 7 bases; nucleotides not matched to a gene: 4. CDR3 size: 14 residues. Germline V gene lookup returns CDR1 MNHNY and CDR2 SVGAGI (reference sequence). The CDR3 coding sequence is TGTGCCAGCAGCCCAGGGACAGGGGGTGAAAAACTGTTTTTT. Amino acid sequence: CASSPGTGGEKLFF.

This clone was observed a handful of times. The chain has TRBV6-2 or TRBV6-3 and TRBJ1-5; 7 bases match TRBD1. The germline CDR1 and CDR2 sequences are MNHEY and SVGEGT. CDR3 length: 17 residues. V shed 6 bases, J shed 3 bases, and the junction held 14 bases outside the gene matches. The CDR3 DNA is TGTGCCAGCAGCCCAAGACAGGGCCCCTTGGACAATCAGCCCCAGCATTTT. This codes for CASSPRQGPLDNQPQHF.

V and J are TRBV6-2 or TRBV6-3 and TRBJ2-1; D may be TRBD1 (6 bases). Trimming left V 3 bases short and J 6 bases short, with 15 bases between. Germline CDR1 reads MNHEY; CDR2 reads SVGEGT. The CDR3 is 15 amino acids. CDR3 region: CASSYRQGFVNEQFF. CDR3 sequence (DNA): TGTGCCAGCAGTTATCGGCAGGGGTTCGTCAATGAGCAGTTCTTC.

This clone appeared a single time. The chain is built from TRBV5-4 and TRBJ1-2; D gene ambiguous. V was pared by 0 bases and J by 8 bases, with 14 bases between. The germline gives CDR1 SGHNT, CDR2 YYREEE (reference sequence). The CDR3 runs to 14 residues. DNA of the CDR3: TGTGCCAGCAGCTTGGTAGCGGTTCTCGGAGGCTACACCTTC. It yields the protein CASSLVAVLGGYTF.

The rearrangement uses TRBV18 and TRBJ1-1; D may be TRBD1 (6 bases). Trimming removed 3 bases at V and 3 bases at J, with 14 bases between. Germline V gene sequence: CDR1 KGHSH, CDR2 LQKENI. This CDR3 is built from 15 residues. The CDR3 region is CASSPSTGMDTEAFF. The CDR3, as DNA: TGTGCCAGCTCACCGAGCACAGGGATGGACACTGAAGCTTTCTTT.

This chain uses TRBV11-2 with TRBJ2-5; 9 bases match TRBD1. The CDR3 consists of 13 residues. Germline V gene sequence: CDR1 SGHAT, CDR2 FQNNGV. The V segment lost 6 bases and the J segment 5 bases; nucleotides outside the gene matches: 4. CDR3: CASRDRGGETQYF. DNA of the CDR3: TGTGCCAGCAGGGACAGGGGAGGGGAGACCCAGTACTTC.

Concerning this clone itself: One junction end disagrees with the germline gene, perhaps due to a read error. The chain links TRBV20-1 to TRBJ1-2; 8 nucleotides align to TRBD1. Germline CDR1 is DFQATT and CDR2 is SNEGSKA (reference sequence). The CDR3 sequence is 11 residues long. The CDR3 protein is CSATQDRVGGF. In DNA form, the CDR3 reads TGCAGTGCAACCCAGGACAGGGTCGGGGGCTTC.

This clone showed up just once. The chain uses TRBV3-1 (or the pseudogene TRBV3-2) and TRBJ1-2; 7 nucleotides match TRBD1. The germline CDR1 and CDR2 sequences are LGHDT and YNNKEL (reference sequence). The V and J ends lost 1 base and 9 bases, in that order; junction bases with no gene match: 5. CDR3 size: 13 residues. CDR3 residues: CASSQGQGFRYTF. DNA of the CDR3: TGTGCCAGCAGCCAAGGACAGGGCTTCCGCTACACCTTC.

This chain links TRBV19 with TRBJ1-2, with D possibly matching TRBD1 (6 bases). V lost 4 bases and J 4 bases, leaving 19 bases between the germline ends. CDR1 LNHDA and CDR2 SQIVND come from the germline V gene (reference sequence). This CDR3 is 16 amino acids long. The CDR3 protein is CASSTALRQVPYGYTF. The CDR3 DNA is TGTGCCAGTAGTACAGCTCTAAGACAGGTCCCCTATGGCTACACCTTC. Complete variable domain (other parts from reference TRBV19 and TRBJ1-2): DGGITQSPKYLFRKEGQNVTLSCEQNLNHDAMYWYRQDPGQGLRLIYYSQIVNDFQKGDIAEGYSVSREKKESFPLTVTSAQKNPTAFYLCASSTALRQVPYGYTFGSGTRLTVV.

V is TRBV25-1 and J is TRBJ2-7, with D perhaps matching TRBD1 (7 bases). V was shortened by 11 bases and J by 5 bases, with 22 bases between the two germline ends. The CDR3 is 14 residues long. CDR1 and CDR2 (germline): MGHDK, SYGVNS. The CDR3, as DNA: TGTGCCTCCTCAGGGTCGACAGGGAGGCACGAGCAGTACTTC. Its protein is CASSGSTGRHEQYF.

This CDR3 is CASSVGGPSTDTQYF. CDR3 sequence (DNA): TGTGCCAGCAGCGTAGGGGGGCCTAGCACAGATACGCAGTATTTT. J is TRBJ2-3 and V is TRBV9; maybe TRBD1 (6 bases). This CDR3 contains 15 residues. Germline V gene lookup returns CDR1 SGDLS and CDR2 YYNGEE. V was pared by 0 bases and J by 0 bases, with 8 bases between.

The rearrangement joins TRBV6-1 to TRBJ2-6; 8 nucleotides line up with TRBD1. CDR1 is MNHNS, CDR2 SASEGT, per germline. After removal of 4 bases from V and 0 bases from J, the junction contained 11 bases not matched to a gene. There are 19 residues in the CDR3. CDR3 sequence (DNA): TGTGCCAGCAGTGGAACTAACAGGGGGAGCATCTCTGGGGCCAACGTCCTGACTTTC. It codes for CASSGTNRGSISGANVLTF.

The rearrangement uses TRBV19 and TRBJ2-7, with D possibly TRBD2 on 5 matching bases. Germline V gives CDR1 LNHDA, CDR2 SQIVND (reference sequence). V was cut by 4 bases and J by 5 bases, with 12 bases left in between. The CDR3 totals 13 residues. The CDR3 DNA reads as TGTGCCAGTAGTACCACTAGAATGAACGAGCAGTACTTC. The encoded protein is CASSTTRMNEQYF.

This chain connects TRBV5-4 to TRBJ2-1, with TRBD1 matching 8 bases. CDR1 and CDR2 from the germline V gene are SGHNT and YYREEE (reference sequence). The CDR3 length is 15 residues. The trim removed 1 base at V and 4 bases at J, leaving 4 bases unmatched. The CDR3 DNA is TGTGCCAGCAGCTTGTTCACAGGGGGTTACAATGAGCAGTTCTTC. This codes for CASSLFTGGYNEQFF.

The chain links TRBV5-1 to TRBJ2-3, with D possibly matching TRBD1 (6 bases). The CDR3 sequence is 15 residues long. V was pared by 4 bases and J by 0 bases, with 12 bases between. In germline, CDR1 is SGHRS, CDR2 YFSETQ. This CDR3 reads CASSKGHVSTDTQYF. CDR3 bases: TGCGCCAGCAGCAAGGGACACGTAAGCACAGATACGCAGTATTTT.

The chain couples TRBV19 to TRBJ1-3; possible D gene TRBD1, 6 bases. Germline CDR1 LNHDA, CDR2 SQIVND (reference sequence). The CDR3 totals 14 residues. Trimming left V 7 bases short and J 0 bases short, with 10 bases between. The CDR3 reads CASTTGPSGNTIYF. For the CDR3, the DNA is TGTGCCAGTACTACAGGGCCCTCTGGAAACACCATATATTTT.

The rearrangement uses TRBV6-1 and TRBJ2-5; D might be TRBD1 (5 bases). The CDR3 is made up of 15 amino acids. Trimming cost V 1 base and J 5 bases, with 14 bases left between them. In germline, CDR1 is MNHNS, CDR2 SASEGT. As DNA, the CDR3 is TGTGCCAGCAGTGAAGGGACAACCTCCCAGGAGACCCAGTACTTC. The encoded protein is CASSEGTTSQETQYF.

The V and J genes are TRBV5-1 and TRBJ1-2, with a weak D call TRBD1 (6 bases). With 2 bases removed from V and 3 bases from J, the gap between germline ends came to 8 bases. Germline V gene sequence: CDR1 SGHRS, CDR2 YFSETQ. The CDR3 runs to 13 residues. In DNA, the CDR3 is TGCGCCAGCAGCTTAAGACAGGACTATGGCTACACCTTC. It encodes CASSLRQDYGYTF.

DNA for the CDR3: TGTGCCAGCAGCTTGGGTACTAGCGGGGGCGACGAAGAGACCCAGTACTTC. The encoded protein is CASSLGTSGGDEETQYF. V and J are TRBV5-8 and TRBJ2-5; TRBD2 matches 11 bases. The CDR3 length is 17 residues. V dropped 0 bases and J dropped 3; count of bases not matched to a gene: 7. Germline V lookup: CDR1 SGHTS, CDR2 YDEGEE.

This clone was observed a few times. This chain links TRBV6-5 with TRBJ1-2; TRBD1 matches at 7 bases. The CDR3 is 14 residues long. V was clipped by 7 bases and J by 4 bases; unmatched bases: 9. Germline loops: CDR1 MNHEY, CDR2 SVGAGI. The CDR3 here is CASKGGDRVYGYTF. CDR3 bases: TGTGCCAGCAAAGGTGGAGACAGGGTCTATGGCTACACCTTC.

This CDR3 is CASTPTDYSNQPQHF. The CDR3 nucleotides read TGTGCCAGCACCCCGACAGATTATAGCAATCAGCCCCAGCATTTT. The chain uses TRBV28 and TRBJ1-5; tentative D call: TRBD1 (5 bases). Trimming pared 7 bases from V and 0 bases from J, leaving 13 bases between. This CDR3 has 15 residues. The germline CDR1 and CDR2 sequences are MDHEN and SYDVKM.

This clone appeared a few times. V is TRBV28 and J is TRBJ1-4; TRBD1 matches at 9 bases. Germline CDR1 and CDR2: MDHEN and SYDVKM. The CDR3 runs 14 residues. The V and J ends lost 5 bases and 6 bases, in that order; junction bases with no gene match: 4. The CDR3 sequence is CASSTGGEDEKLFF. CDR3 coding DNA: TGTGCCAGCAGTACAGGGGGCGAGGATGAAAAACTGTTTTTT.